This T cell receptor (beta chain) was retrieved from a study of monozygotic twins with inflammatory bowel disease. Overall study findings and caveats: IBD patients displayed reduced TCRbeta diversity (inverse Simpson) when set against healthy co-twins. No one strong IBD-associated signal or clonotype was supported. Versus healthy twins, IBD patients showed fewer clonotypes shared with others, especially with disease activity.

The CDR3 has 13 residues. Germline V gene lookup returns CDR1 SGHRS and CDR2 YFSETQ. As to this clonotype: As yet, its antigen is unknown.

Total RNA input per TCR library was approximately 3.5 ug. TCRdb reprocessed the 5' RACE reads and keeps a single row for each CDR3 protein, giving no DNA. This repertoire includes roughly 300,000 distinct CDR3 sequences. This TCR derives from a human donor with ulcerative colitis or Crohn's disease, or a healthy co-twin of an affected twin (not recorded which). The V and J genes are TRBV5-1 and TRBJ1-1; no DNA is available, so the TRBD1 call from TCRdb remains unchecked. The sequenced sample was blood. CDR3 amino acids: CASSLGTGAEAFF.